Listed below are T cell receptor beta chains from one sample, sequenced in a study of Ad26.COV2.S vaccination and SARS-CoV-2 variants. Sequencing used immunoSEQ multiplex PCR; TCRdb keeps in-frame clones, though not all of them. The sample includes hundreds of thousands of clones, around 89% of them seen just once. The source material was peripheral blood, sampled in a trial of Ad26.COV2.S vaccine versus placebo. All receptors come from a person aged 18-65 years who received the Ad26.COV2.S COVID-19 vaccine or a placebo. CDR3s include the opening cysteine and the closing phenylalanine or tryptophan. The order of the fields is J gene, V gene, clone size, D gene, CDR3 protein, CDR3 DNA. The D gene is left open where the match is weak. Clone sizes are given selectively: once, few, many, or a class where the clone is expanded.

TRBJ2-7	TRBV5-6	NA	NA	CASSLGGQDYEQYF	TGTGCCAGCAGCTTGGGTGGCCAGGACTACGAGCAGTACTTC
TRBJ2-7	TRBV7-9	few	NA	CASSFPGRYEQYF	TGTGCCAGCAGCTTCCCGGGTCGATACGAGCAGTACTTC
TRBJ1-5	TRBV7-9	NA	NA	CASSRSGGGQPQHF	TGTGCCAGCAGTCGGTCCGGCGGGGGTCAGCCCCAGCATTTT
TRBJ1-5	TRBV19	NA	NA	CASKGLSNQPQHF	TGTGCCAGTAAAGGCCTGAGCAATCAGCCCCAGCATTTT
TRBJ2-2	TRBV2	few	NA	CASTGGRPNTGELFF	TGTGCCAGCACGGGCGGCAGACCGAACACCGGGGAGCTGTTTTTT
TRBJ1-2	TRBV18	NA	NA	CASSPVVPAPNYGYTF	TGTGCCAGCTCACCAGTTGTCCCCGCACCTAACTATGGCTACACCTTC
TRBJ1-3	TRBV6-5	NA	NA	CASRAGRHSGNTIYF	TGTGCCAGCAGGGCTGGCAGGCACTCTGGAAACACCATATATTTT
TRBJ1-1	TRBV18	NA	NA	CASSPAGRNTEAFF	TGTGCCAGCTCACCTGCGGGACGGAACACTGAAGCTTTCTTT
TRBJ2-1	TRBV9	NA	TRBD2	CASSPPLAVILNEQFF	TGTGCCAGCAGCCCTCCACTAGCGGTTATTTTGAATGAGCAGTTCTTC
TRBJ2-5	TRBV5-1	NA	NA	CASSLESGQETQYF	TGCGCCAGCAGCTTGGAGTCTGGGCAAGAGACCCAGTACTTC
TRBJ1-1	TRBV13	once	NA	CASSLKPNTEAFF	TGTGCCAGCAGCTTAAAGCCCAACACTGAAGCTTTCTTT
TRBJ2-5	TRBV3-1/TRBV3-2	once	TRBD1	CASSLGQGRETQYF	TGTGCCAGCAGCCTGGGACAGGGGAGGGAGACCCAGTACTTC
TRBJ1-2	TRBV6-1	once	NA	CASSEARGYTF	TGTGCCAGTAGTGAGGCACGGGGCTACACCTTC
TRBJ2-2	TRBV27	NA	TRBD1	CASSLLRQGIRELFF	TGTGCCAGCAGTTTATTGAGACAGGGCATCCGGGAGCTGTTTTTT
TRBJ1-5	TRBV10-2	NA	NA	CASSDSPDGGGNQPQHF	TGCGCCAGCAGTGATTCCCCGGACGGGGGCGGCAATCAGCCCCAGCATTTT
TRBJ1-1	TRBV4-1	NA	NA	CASSQEGQNTEAFF	TGCGCCAGCAGCCAAGAGGGACAGAACACTGAAGCTTTCTTT
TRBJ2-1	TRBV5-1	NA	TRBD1	CASSSGQGNEQFF	TGCGCCAGCAGCTCCGGACAGGGGAATGAGCAGTTCTTC
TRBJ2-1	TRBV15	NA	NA	CATSEGAYNEQFF	TGTGCCACCAGCGAGGGGGCCTACAATGAGCAGTTCTTC
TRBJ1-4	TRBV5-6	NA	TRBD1	CASSWGTGDEKLFF	TGTGCCAGCAGCTGGGGGACAGGGGATGAAAAACTGTTTTTT
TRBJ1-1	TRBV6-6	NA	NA	CASILQEGTEAFF	TGTGCCAGCATCCTACAGGAGGGCACTGAAGCTTTCTTT
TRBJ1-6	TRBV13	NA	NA	CASSIWTANSPLHF	TGTGCCAGCAGCATCTGGACAGCTAATTCACCCCTCCACTTT
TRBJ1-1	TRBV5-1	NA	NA	CASSLSAGRLDTEAFF	TGCGCCAGCAGCTTGTCGGCAGGGCGTCTGGACACTGAAGCTTTCTTT
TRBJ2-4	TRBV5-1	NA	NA	CASSLGVRGDIQYF	TGCGCCAGCAGCTTGGGGGTGAGGGGTGACATTCAGTACTTC
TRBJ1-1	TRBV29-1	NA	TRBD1	CSVVTDRGVPEAFF	TGCAGCGTTGTCACGGACAGGGGAGTTCCTGAAGCTTTCTTT
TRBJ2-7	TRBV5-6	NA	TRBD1	CASSTGTGAYEQYF	TGTGCCAGCAGCACAGGGACAGGGGCCTACGAGCAGTACTTC
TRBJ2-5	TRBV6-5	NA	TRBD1	CASSYSSGGETQYF	TGTGCCAGCAGTTACTCGTCAGGGGGCGAGACCCAGTACTTC
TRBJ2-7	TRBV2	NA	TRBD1	CATTRGQGAYEQYF	TGTGCCACCACCCGCGGACAGGGGGCCTACGAGCAGTACTTC
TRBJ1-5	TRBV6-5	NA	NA	CASSPGRYNQPQHF	TGTGCCAGCAGCCCCGGCAGATACAATCAGCCCCAGCATTTT
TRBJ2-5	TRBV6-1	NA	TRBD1	CASREDRGSQETQYF	TGTGCCAGCAGGGAAGACAGGGGGTCTCAAGAGACCCAGTACTTC
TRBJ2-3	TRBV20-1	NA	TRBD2	CSASSHTLTSRGDTQYF	TGCAGTGCTAGTAGCCACACCCTGACTAGCCGAGGAGATACGCAGTATTTT
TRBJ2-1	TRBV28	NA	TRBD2	CAAQTSGRFYNEQFF	TGTGCCGCTCAGACTAGCGGGAGATTCTACAATGAGCAGTTCTTC
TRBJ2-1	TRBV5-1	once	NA	CASSLDRSVNEQFF	TGCGCCAGCAGCTTGGACAGATCCGTTAATGAGCAGTTCTTC
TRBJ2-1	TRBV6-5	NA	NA	CASSYGNEQFF	TGTGCCAGCAGTTATGGGAATGAGCAGTTCTTC
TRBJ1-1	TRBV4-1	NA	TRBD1	CASSQDRDRPAFF	TGCGCCAGCAGCCAAGATAGGGACAGGCCAGCTTTCTTT
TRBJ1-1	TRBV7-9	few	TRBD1	CASSWTGDTEAFF	TGTGCCAGCAGCTGGACAGGGGACACTGAAGCTTTCTTT
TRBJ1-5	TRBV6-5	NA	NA	CASGDQPQHF	TGTGCCAGCGGCGATCAGCCCCAGCATTTT
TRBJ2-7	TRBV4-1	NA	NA	CASSERYDGTYEQYF	TGCGCCAGCAGCGAAAGGTACGACGGCACCTACGAGCAGTACTTC
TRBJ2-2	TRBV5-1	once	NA	CASSSFTNTGELFF	TGCGCCAGCAGCTCATTCACGAACACCGGGGAGCTGTTTTTT
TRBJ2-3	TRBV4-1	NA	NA	CASSQRTETDTQYF	TGCGCCAGCAGCCAGAGGACAGAAACAGATACGCAGTATTTT
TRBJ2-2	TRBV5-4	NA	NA	CASSFGGRLNTGELFF	TGTGCCAGCAGCTTTGGGGGCAGACTGAACACCGGGGAGCTGTTTTTT
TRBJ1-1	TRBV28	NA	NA	CASSWPSLNTEAFF	TGTGCCAGCAGTTGGCCCAGCTTGAACACTGAAGCTTTCTTT
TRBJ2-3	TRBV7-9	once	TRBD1	CASSSDYRGGGTDTQYF	TGTGCCAGCAGCTCAGATTACAGGGGCGGAGGCACAGATACGCAGTATTTT
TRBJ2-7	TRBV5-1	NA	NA	CASSLARSSYEQYF	TGCGCCAGCAGCTTGGCTCGATCCTCCTACGAGCAGTACTTC
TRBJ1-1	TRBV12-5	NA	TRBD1	CASGTGQGWETEAFF	TGTGCTAGTGGTACGGGACAGGGGTGGGAAACTGAAGCTTTCTTT
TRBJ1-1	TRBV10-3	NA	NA	CAISEKPGEAFF	TGTGCCATCAGTGAAAAACCGGGTGAAGCTTTCTTT
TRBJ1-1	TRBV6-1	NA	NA	CASSEKWGEAFF	TGTGCCAGCAGTGAAAAGTGGGGTGAAGCTTTCTTT
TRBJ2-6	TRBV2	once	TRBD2	CASSTWTSGVSGANVLTF	TGTGCCAGCAGTACTTGGACTAGCGGGGTCTCTGGGGCCAACGTCCTGACTTTC
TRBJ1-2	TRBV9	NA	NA	CASSVPQWIFYGYTF	TGTGCCAGCAGCGTCCCACAATGGATTTTCTATGGCTACACCTTC
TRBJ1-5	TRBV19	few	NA	CATGDTGAGNQPQHF	TGTGCAACCGGGGACACGGGCGCAGGCAATCAGCCCCAGCATTTT
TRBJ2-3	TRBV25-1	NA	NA	CASSEGGGVADTQYF	TGTGCCAGCAGTGAAGGAGGCGGAGTGGCAGATACGCAGTATTTT
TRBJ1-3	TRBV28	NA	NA	CASSLAGAGNTIYF	TGTGCCAGCAGTTTAGCGGGGGCTGGAAACACCATATATTTT
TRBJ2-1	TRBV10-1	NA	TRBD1	CASSPQGAEYNEQFF	TGCGCCAGCAGCCCGCAGGGGGCCGAATACAATGAGCAGTTCTTC
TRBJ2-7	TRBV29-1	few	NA	CSVGEGPPYEQYF	TGCAGCGTTGGAGAGGGACCGCCCTACGAGCAGTACTTC
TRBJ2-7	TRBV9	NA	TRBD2	CASSVAPSGRVDEQYF	TGTGCCAGCAGCGTAGCCCCTAGCGGGAGGGTCGACGAGCAGTACTTC
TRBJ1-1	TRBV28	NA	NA	CASSLDPGDTEAFF	TGTGCCAGCAGTTTGGACCCAGGGGACACTGAAGCTTTCTTT
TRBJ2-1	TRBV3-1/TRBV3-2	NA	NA	CASSQAGTYNEQFF	TGTGCCAGCAGCCAAGCGGGAACCTACAATGAGCAGTTCTTC
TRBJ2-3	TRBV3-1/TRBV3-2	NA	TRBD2	CASSPGLAGVLDTQYF	TGTGCCAGCAGCCCCGGACTAGCGGGGGTTCTAGATACGCAGTATTTT
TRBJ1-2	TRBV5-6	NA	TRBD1	CASSRGQGLPYGYTF	TGTGCCAGCAGCAGGGGACAGGGACTACCCTATGGCTACACCTTC